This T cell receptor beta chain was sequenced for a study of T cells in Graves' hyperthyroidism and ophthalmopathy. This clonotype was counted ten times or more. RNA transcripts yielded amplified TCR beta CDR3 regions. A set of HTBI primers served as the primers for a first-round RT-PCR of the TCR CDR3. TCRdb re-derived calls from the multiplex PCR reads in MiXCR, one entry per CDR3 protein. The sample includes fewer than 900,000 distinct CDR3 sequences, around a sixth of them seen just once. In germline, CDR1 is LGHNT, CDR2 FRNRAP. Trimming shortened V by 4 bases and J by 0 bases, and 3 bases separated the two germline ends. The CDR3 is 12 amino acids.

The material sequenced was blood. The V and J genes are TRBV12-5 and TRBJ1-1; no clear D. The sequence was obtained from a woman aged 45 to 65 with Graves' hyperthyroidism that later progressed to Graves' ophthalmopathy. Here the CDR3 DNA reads TGTGCTAGTGGTTCCATGAACACTGAAGCTTTCTTT. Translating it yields CASGSMNTEAFF.